This note documents a single T cell receptor beta chain sequence. Its antigen is unknown. The CDR3 goes on 3 residues after the read ends, and that part is filled in from the germline J gene. This sample stems from a study of Tregs in tolerant kidney transplant recipients. Whole-study findings and limits: Donor-specific Treg expansion exceeded global Treg expansion in tolerant patients, suggesting antigen drive. Findings come from small patient numbers and require larger validation. This study did not directly address biological reproducibility.

Mixed chimerism was transient after nonmyeloablative marrow transplants from related graft donors. Unstimulated regulatory T cells (CD4+CD25+CD127-), CD4+CD25- non-regulatory cells, CD4 and CD8 cells were FACS-sorted from thawed PBMCs. This table comes from immunoSEQ multiplex PCR, and its TCRdb copy is limited to in-frame clones, with some not included. The sample data list about 15,000 clones. The CDR3 totals 17 residues. Per the germline V gene, CDR1 is SGHTA and CDR2 is FQGTGA. V lost 5 bases, J lost 2 bases, and 10 bases stayed unmatched. This chain links TRBV7-3 with TRBJ2-3; TRBD2 matches 10 bases. This receptor was obtained from a human patient who received a combined kidney and bone marrow transplant. Some T cells may be the graft donor's. This sample comprised CD4+ T cells from blood (PBMCs), obtained 12 months after the transplant. The CDR3 DNA, read in part, is TGTGCCAGCAGCCCAAGGGGACTAGCGACCGTCACAGATACG. It encodes CASSPRGLATVTDT. The full-length CDR3 reads as CASSPRGLATVTDTQYF.